This T cell receptor (beta chain) was sequenced in a study of blood T cells in healthy people across ages. Findings and limits, study-wide: Age showed a roughly linear inverse relationship with TCR beta diversity per million T cells.

In this sample, this clonotype turned up many times. The antigen is unknown. From germline, CDR1 is MGHRA and CDR2 YSYEKL. The CDR3 covers 15 residues. J gave up 4 bases and V 0 bases, and 5 bases lay outside the gene matches. It was with a sample-barcoded 5' primer and a J-beta primer mix that a second PCR of roughly 7 to 12 cycles was run. A template-switch adaptor containing 12 random nucleotides labeled each cDNA molecule. TCRdb recomputed calls from the 5' RACE reads with MiXCR, one row per CDR3 protein. In the table there are nearly 800,000 distinct CDR3 sequences, roughly three fifths of which are singletons.

Sequencing input: blood. This receptor was obtained from a man aged 35 to 55 in good health. The chain links TRBV4-1 to TRBJ2-5; 7 bases are shared with TRBD1. CDR3 protein: CASSQEPQGLETQYF. The CDR3 DNA reads TGCGCCAGCAGCCAAGAACCACAGGGGCTAGAGACCCAGTACTTC.